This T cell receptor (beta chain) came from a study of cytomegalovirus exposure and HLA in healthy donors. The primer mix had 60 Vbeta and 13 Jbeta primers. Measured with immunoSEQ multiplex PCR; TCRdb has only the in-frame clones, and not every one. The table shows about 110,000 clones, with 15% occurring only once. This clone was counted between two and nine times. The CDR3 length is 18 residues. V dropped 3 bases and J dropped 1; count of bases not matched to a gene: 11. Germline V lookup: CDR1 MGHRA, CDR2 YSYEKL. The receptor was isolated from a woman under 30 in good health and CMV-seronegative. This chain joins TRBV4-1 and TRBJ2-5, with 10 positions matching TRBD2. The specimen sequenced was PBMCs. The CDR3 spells CASSHGQETSGTQETQYF. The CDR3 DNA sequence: TGCGCCAGCAGCCACGGGCAAGAAACTAGCGGGACCCAAGAGACCCAGTACTTC.